This T cell receptor beta chain was identified during a study of cytomegalovirus exposure and HLA in healthy donors (dated by TCRdb to about 2017). General notes on the study: An earlier analysis of approximately 600 of the donors reported roughly 270 Gb of sequence data and some 100 million unique TCR beta sequences from some 180 million T cells. About 300 gigabases of sequencing data and around 80 million unique TCR sequences made up an early release that covered some 640 HLA-typed donors. Of the 398 genotyped donors, over 65% fell in the genetic ancestry cluster associated with self-reported Caucasian donors. The study aimed to test whether cataloging public T cell receptors could reveal signatures of past pathogen exposure. The study used immunosequencing to profile the T cell repertoires of more than 650 subjects and linked those repertoires to cytomegalovirus serostatus. Along with the roughly 670-subject first cohort, a separate validation cohort of around 120 different subjects was used. High-throughput TCR immunosequencing, statistical association of individual TCRs with disease status, and machine learning were combined to predict cytomegalovirus infection status. A later analysis re-analyzed previously published TCR beta repertoires from 666 donors and added high-resolution HLA genotyping to study TCR occurrence patterns. The later analysis used no new phenotypic data to find candidate immune exposures, relying instead on TCR beta sequences and their occurrence across donors. An earlier analysis of some 500 of the donors used high-throughput TCR beta sequencing to judge whether each TCR beta V gene segment behaved as functional or pseudogenic. Alongside the repertoire data, information on donor age, sex, ethnicity and CMV serostatus was compiled. A later genetic analysis used genome-wide SNP genotypes for about three fifths of the 666 donors, treating that subset as a discovery cohort. All discovery cohort repertoires had been generated on a single sequencing platform. HLA typing included class I and class II loci at four-digit resolution. Typing coverage varied by locus: roughly 620-640 donors for A, B, C, DRB1 and DQB1; approximately 520 for DQA1; more than 600 for DPA1; about 450 for DPB1. Four to six DR-DQ haplotypes were handled as single units for association and clustering, since linkage in the cohort was strong. Among some 400 genotyped donors of the cohort, an average of around 220,000 unique TCR beta nucleotide sequences was sequenced per donor, of which about 19% were non-productive.

Based on the germline V gene, the CDR1 and CDR2 sequences are SGHTA and FQGNSA. Spanning cysteine to phenylalanine, the CDR3 consists of 13 amino acids. The sequence is cut down to CDR3 DNA, 39 bases in frame from base 1. V lost 7 bases and J lost 7 bases; the stretch between them is 16 bases long. Results and caveats for the whole study, not just this receptor: Cytomegalovirus status was reported to be diagnosed by the classifier with high specificity and sensitivity in both the original and validation cohorts. In a later analysis, HLA-associated TCR beta chains were found to be more clonally expanded and to have lower generation probabilities than equally common non-associated chains. At a false discovery rate of 0.05, a later analysis linked 16,951 TCR beta sequences to specific HLA alleles. This cohort had only TCR beta chains sequenced, and the lack of alpha or paired-chain data limited which features could be detected. Most TCR sequences were seen in very few donors, while some public TCRs were found in many individuals. In a later analysis, several top co-occurrence clusters were reported to appear linked to parvovirus B19, influenza, CMV and Epstein-Barr virus. In a later analysis, TCR association rates were found to vary across HLA loci, with the most associated TCRs seen for DRB1 alleles and the fewest for HLA-C alleles. Linkage disequilibrium might explain the correlated functional status among segregating V segments, but an unknown experimental factor could not be excluded. In the study, some 180 TCR beta chains were listed as associated with cytomegalovirus. When HLA alleles, especially DR and DQ, strongly co-occurred, attributing TCR associations to individual alleles was difficult. According to the authors, the approach could potentially be generalized to other disease states and immunological phenotypes. Sequencing depth was assumed to be roughly uniform across donors in the presence/absence analyses, though that assumption may not hold. Most CMV-associated TCR beta chains appeared to be HLA-restricted in a later analysis, and the HLA associations seemed to be driven largely by CMV exposure. A few of the identified cytomegalovirus-associated TCR beta chains were confirmed in vitro to be specific for cytomegalovirus antigens. In an earlier analysis of around 500 of the donors, most TCR beta V segments appeared in productive rearrangements about 87% or about 30% of the time, broadly matching IMGT annotations. Because some donors lacked HLA typing at each locus, the association tests relied only on the typed subset. A cluster of highly shared sequence variants was judged likely to represent a technical artifact of the sequencing pipeline. The 87-base-pair reads could not distinguish some IMGT-functional V segments, including TRBV6-2 and TRBV6-3, so those segments were excluded. A later genetic analysis reported fewer N-insertions in productive TCRs among donors in an Asian-associated ancestry cluster than the approximately 670-donor mean. In a later genetic analysis, a missense DCLRE1C variant was associated with V-gene and J-gene trimming of TCR beta chains, and the association was replicated in an independent cohort. The earlier analysis of a few hundred of the donors excluded approximately 15 rarely observed V segments, including chromosome 9 orphons, because counts were too low. For the cohort, immune exposure information was limited to CMV serostatus. A further reported finding was that TCR beta sequences accurately predicted the HLA-A and HLA-B alleles for most subjects in the first cohort.

The cohort consisted of more than 650 healthy bone marrow donors. At the time of sampling, every cohort member was nominally healthy, though immune exposures that went unrecorded were likely present. The donor tested CMV seronegative, placing the donor among the roughly 350 seronegative members of the cohort. A peripheral blood sample was provided by each donor, and peripheral blood mononuclear cells were used for TCR beta sequencing. The Qiagen DNeasy Blood Extraction Kit was used to extract genomic DNA from the blood cell samples. Concerning this clone itself: Its antigen is currently not known.

The library was built by means of the immunoSEQ multiplex PCR assay. For the multiplex PCR, a mixture combining 60 forward primers for TCR Vbeta segments and 13 reverse primers for TCR Jbeta segments was used. The CDR3 region of rearranged TCR beta genes was amplified from genomic DNA by a multiplex PCR assay. The amplified TCR beta libraries were sequenced on the Illumina HiSeq System as 87-base-pair reads. In the source study's methods: Across the 500 to 700 repertoires, a later analysis counted around 80 million unique TCR beta chains, around 11 million of which were shared by at least two donors. Raw reads were error-corrected and collapsed into unique sequences by a nearest-neighbor algorithm in which closely related sequences were merged to remove PCR and sequencing errors. CDR3 sequences were aligned to IMGT reference sequences to assign V, D and J gene segments. For a sequence to be retained, at least a six-nucleotide match to both a V gene segment and a J gene segment was required. A rearrangement was called productive if the CDR3 had no stop codons and remained in frame with V and J, and every other rearrangement was called non-productive. Following IMGT convention, CDR3 was defined as the stretch from the second conserved V-encoded cysteine to the conserved J-encoded phenylalanine. Sequences without an unambiguous match to a single V gene segment were excluded from the earlier analysis of a few hundred of the donors. In an earlier analysis of approximately 590 of the donors, a V segment was called functional when productive rearrangements were above 56.7%, and segregating when the standard deviation between donors exceeded 5%. To diagnose cytomegalovirus status from the catalog of TCR beta chain sequences, a statistical classification framework was built. In a later analysis, TCR nucleotide sequences were compared against IMGT/GENE-DB human TR gene sequences so that V and J genes could be assigned. A later analysis assigned CDR3 sequences and most-parsimonious VDJ recombination scenarios with the TCRdist pipeline. In a later analysis, each TCR beta chain was defined by its CDR3 amino acid sequence together with its V-gene family, and reads lacking a unique V-gene family were excluded. A later analysis removed 600 or so highly shared, low-generation-probability nucleotide sequences to deal with suspected cross-contamination and a sequencing artifact. In a later analysis, a clonal expansion index was calculated for each public chain from normalized within-repertoire ranks of inferred template counts. In a later analysis, generation probabilities were computed with a VDJ recombination model fitted to out-of-frame rearrangements, and the resulting probabilities were checked against IGoR. A later analysis scored TCR-TCR, TCR-HLA and TCR-CMV co-occurrence with hypergeometric tests, applying a repertoire-size bias correction to TCR pairs. In a later analysis, false discovery rates were estimated by permuting HLA or CMV assignments 20 times. A later analysis grouped co-occurring TCRs with DBSCAN, adding TCRdist sequence similarity when clustering within HLA-allele-positive subsets. For co-occurrence clustering, repertoires with fewer than 30,000 or more than 120,000 public chains were excluded, along with four to six repertoires with anomalous nucleotide sharing. In TCRdb, the immuneACCESS table is reduced to in-frame sequences with V and J assigned. These tables do not hold every clone; where another copy was compared, an unresolved V gene accounts for under half, and the others remain unexplained. V, J and clone size are taken as reported in that table, and D and trimming were inferred from the DNA itself. In this sample's table one finds 45,000 to 60,000 clones. The leading ten clones occupy less than 20% of the sample.

Recombination connected TRBV7-2 to TRBJ1-1; no D gene call is confident. Sequencing was carried out using PBMCs. The source is a male donor in good health and CMV-seronegative. The bases are TGTGCCAGCACTCGGCCGGGGAGAAATGAAGCTTTCTTT. Translated, this is CASTRPGRNEAFF.